The source of this T cell receptor beta chain is a study of control samples from healthy donors and cancer patients. The V gene's germline CDR1 is MNHEY and CDR2 SMNVEV (reference sequence). The V end was cut by 6 bases, the J end by 9 bases, with 15 bases between. This CDR3 is built from 14 residues. Generated by immunoSEQ multiplex PCR, the TCRdb table keeps only in-frame clones and is missing some. The sample lists tens of thousands of clones, about nine tenths occurring once. Material for sequencing was PBMCs. This receptor was taken from a man aged 45-65 years with head and neck cancer. The rearrangement links TRBV27 to TRBJ1-6; tentatively, D is TRBD1 (5 bases). The CDR3 region has the DNA TGTGCCAGCAGGGACGGTCGCAGGGCTTCACCCCTCCACTTT. Encoded protein: CASRDGRRASPLHF.